These 3 T cell receptor beta chains originate from one sample sequenced in a study of beta chain features in type 1 diabetes. cDNA synthesis used the whole RNA isolate, giving expressed TCRB sequences. Sequencing was performed with immunoSEQ multiplex PCR; in TCRdb, only in-frame clones are kept and a portion is missing. The sample records about 290,000 clones, 7.5% to 9.5% being singletons. The sample comprised central memory CD4+ T cells from blood. The receptor source for this set is a young woman in good health.

A few counts support this clone. The chain employs TRBV27 and TRBJ2-7, with 10 bases that match TRBD1. The CDR3 runs to 15 residues. Trimming removed 7 bases from V and 3 bases from J; junction bases left unmatched: 9. Per the germline V gene, CDR1 is MNHEY and CDR2 is SMNVEV (reference sequence). The CDR3 protein is CASNRDRGRVYEQYF. CDR3 nucleotide sequence: TGTGCCAGCAACAGAGACAGGGGGCGGGTCTACGAGCAGTACTTC.

As to this clone: At one boundary the junction diverges from the germline segment, which might be a read error. V is TRBV11-2 and J is TRBJ1-2; no firm D call. Germline values: CDR1 SGHAT, CDR2 FQNNGV. The CDR3 is made up of 14 amino acids. The CDR3, as DNA: TGTGCCAGCAGCTTAGATCTAGCCCCTGAAGGATCTTTATTC. It is translated as CASSLDLAPEGSLF.

This clone was observed a few times. This chain uses TRBV7-3 with TRBJ2-2, with TRBD2 identical over 14 bases. CDR3 length: 18 residues. Germline trimming cut 6 bases from V and 3 bases from J; bases unmatched to any gene: 9. CDR1 is SGHTA, CDR2 FQGTGA, per germline. CDR3 coding DNA: TGTGCCAGCAGACCGGGACTAGCGGGAGATTGGGACACCGGGGAGCTGTTTTTT. As protein: CASRPGLAGDWDTGELFF. The variable domain in full, with the rest retrieved from reference TRBV7-3 and TRBJ2-2, is GAGVSQTPSNKVTEKGKYVELRCDPISGHTALYWYRQSLGQGPEFLIYFQGTGAADDSGLPNDRFFAVRPEGSVSTLKIQRTERGDSAVYLCASRPGLAGDWDTGELFFGEGSRLTVL.